This TCR beta chain was recovered during a study of PD-L1 blockade in urothelial cancer. Background on the study: Every 3 weeks, patients received intravenous atezolizumab 1,200 mg, beginning 2014. Median T cell yield from blood was 130,000 to 150,000.

Documented time point: peripheral blood 6 weeks after treatment start. V lost 1 base to trimming and J lost 2 bases; unmatched junction nucleotides: 10. CDR3 length: 18 amino acids. CDR1 LNHDA and CDR2 SQIVND come from the germline V gene (reference sequence). Assay: immunoSEQ multiplex PCR; the TCRdb copy retains only in-frame clones and omits some. There are 30,000 or so clones in the sample; roughly nine tenths occur only once, and around 8.5% lies in the top ten. Study-level findings and limits: Below-median pretreatment blood TCR clonality was a predictor of better survival.

This clone showed up just a few times. Its antigen is undetermined. The V and J genes are TRBV19 and TRBJ1-5; TRBD1 aligns across 8 bases. The sequence came from a man older than 75 with urothelial cancer. The sequences come from PBMCs, collected around atezolizumab (anti-PD-L1) treatment. The CDR3 loop reads CASSIGIQGGKGNQPQHF. The CDR3 bases are TGTGCCAGTAGTATAGGTATACAGGGGGGAAAGGGCAATCAGCCCCAGCATTTT.